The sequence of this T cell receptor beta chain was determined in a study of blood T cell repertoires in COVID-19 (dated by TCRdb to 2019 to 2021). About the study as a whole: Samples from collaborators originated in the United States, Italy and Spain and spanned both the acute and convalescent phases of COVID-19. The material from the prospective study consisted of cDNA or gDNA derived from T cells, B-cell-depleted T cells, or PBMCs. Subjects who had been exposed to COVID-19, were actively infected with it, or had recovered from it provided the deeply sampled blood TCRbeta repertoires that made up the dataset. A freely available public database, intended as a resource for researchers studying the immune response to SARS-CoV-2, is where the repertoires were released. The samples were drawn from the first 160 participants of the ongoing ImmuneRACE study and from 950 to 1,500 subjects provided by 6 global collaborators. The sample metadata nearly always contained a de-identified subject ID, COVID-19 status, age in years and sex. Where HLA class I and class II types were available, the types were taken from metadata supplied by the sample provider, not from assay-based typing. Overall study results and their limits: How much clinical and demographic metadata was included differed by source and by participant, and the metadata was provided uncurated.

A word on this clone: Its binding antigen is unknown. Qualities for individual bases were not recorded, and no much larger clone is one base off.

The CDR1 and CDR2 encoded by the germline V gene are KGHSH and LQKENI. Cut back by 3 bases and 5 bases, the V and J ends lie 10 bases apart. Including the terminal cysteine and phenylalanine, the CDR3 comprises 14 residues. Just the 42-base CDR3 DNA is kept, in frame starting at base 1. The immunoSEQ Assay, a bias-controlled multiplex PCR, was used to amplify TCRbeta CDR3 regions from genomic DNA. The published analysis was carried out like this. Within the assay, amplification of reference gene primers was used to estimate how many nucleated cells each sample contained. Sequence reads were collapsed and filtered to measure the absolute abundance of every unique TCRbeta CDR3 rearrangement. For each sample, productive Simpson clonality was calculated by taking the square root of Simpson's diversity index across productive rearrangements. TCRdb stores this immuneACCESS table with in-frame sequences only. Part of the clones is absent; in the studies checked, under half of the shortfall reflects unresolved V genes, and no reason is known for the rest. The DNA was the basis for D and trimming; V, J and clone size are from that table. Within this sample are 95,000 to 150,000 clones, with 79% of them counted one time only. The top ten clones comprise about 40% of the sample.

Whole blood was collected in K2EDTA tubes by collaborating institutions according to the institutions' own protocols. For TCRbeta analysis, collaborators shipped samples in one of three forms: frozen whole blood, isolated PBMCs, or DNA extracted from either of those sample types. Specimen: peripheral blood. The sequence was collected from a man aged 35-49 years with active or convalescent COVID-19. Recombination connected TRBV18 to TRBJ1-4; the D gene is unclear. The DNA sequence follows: TGTGCCAGCTCACCCGGGGAGACAAATGAAAAACTGTTTTTT. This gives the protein CASSPGETNEKLFF. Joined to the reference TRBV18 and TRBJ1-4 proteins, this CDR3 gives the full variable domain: NAGVMQNPRHLVRRRGQEARLRCSPMKGHSHVYWYRQLPEEGLKFMVYLQKENIIDESGMPKERFSAEFPKEGPSILRIQQVVRGDSAAYFCASSPGETNEKLFFGSGTQLSVL.